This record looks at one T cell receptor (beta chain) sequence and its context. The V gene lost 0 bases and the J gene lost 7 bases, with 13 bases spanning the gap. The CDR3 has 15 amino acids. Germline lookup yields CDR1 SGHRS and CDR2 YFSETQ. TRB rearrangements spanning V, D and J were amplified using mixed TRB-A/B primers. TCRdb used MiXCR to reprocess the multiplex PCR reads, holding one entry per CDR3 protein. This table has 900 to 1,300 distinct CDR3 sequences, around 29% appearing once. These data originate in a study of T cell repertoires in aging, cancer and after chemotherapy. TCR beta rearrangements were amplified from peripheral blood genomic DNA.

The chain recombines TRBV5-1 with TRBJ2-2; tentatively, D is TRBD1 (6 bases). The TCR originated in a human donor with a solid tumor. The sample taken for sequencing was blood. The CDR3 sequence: CASSLVGQTSGELFF. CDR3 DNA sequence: TGCGCCAGCAGCTTGGTAGGACAGACCAGCGGGGAGCTGTTTTTT.